The 18 T cell receptor beta chains below were found in one sample sequenced in a study of blood T cell repertoires in COVID-19. Clones were sequenced by immunoSEQ multiplex PCR, and TCRdb holds only the in-frame ones, with some missing. The sample includes around 140,000 clones, over 70% of them seen just once. The sequenced sample was peripheral blood. The receptors shown here come from a woman aged 45-59 years with acute or convalescent COVID-19.

The V and J genes are TRBV19 and TRBJ2-7; 7 bases line up with TRBD1. Germline V gene lookup returns CDR1 LNHDA and CDR2 SQIVND (reference sequence). V lost 5 bases and J lost 3; bases outside the gene matches: 7. This CDR3 has 14 amino acids. CDR3: CASSHPGQNYEQYF. Here the CDR3 DNA reads TGTGCCAGTAGTCATCCGGGACAGAACTACGAGCAGTACTTC.

The rearrangement links TRBV10-2 to TRBJ1-1, with 9 bases that match TRBD1. V lost 2 bases and J lost 4; bases outside the gene matches: 5. This CDR3 comprises 15 residues. Germline loops: CDR1 WSHSY, CDR2 SAAADI. The CDR3 DNA reads as TGCGCCAGCAGTGAGAGGGGACAGGGAGGCACTGAAGCTTTCTTT. Translated, it gives CASSERGQGGTEAFF.

V is TRBV28 and J is TRBJ1-1, with TRBD1 identical over 10 bases. The CDR3 sequence is 16 residues long. CDR1 is MDHEN and CDR2 is SYDVKM in the germline V gene. V lost 7 bases, J lost 2 bases, and 10 bases stayed unmatched. The CDR3 nucleotides are TGTGCCAGCACCATAAGCGGACAGGGGGGCAACACTGAAGCTTTCTTT. Its protein product is CASTISGQGGNTEAFF.

This clone showed up just a few times. This chain links TRBV2 with TRBJ2-3; 7 nucleotides agree with TRBD2. Germline CDR1 SNHLY, CDR2 FYNNEI. Unmatched junction bases numbered 8, after V lost 8 bases and J lost 0 bases. The CDR3 contains 15 residues. This CDR3 reads CASGGAGPSTDTQYF. CDR3 sequence (DNA): TGTGCCAGCGGAGGAGCGGGGCCCAGCACAGATACGCAGTATTTT.

The genes are TRBV30 and TRBJ1-2; D is uncertain. The ends were cut back, 3 bases at V and 2 bases at J, with 13 bases in the middle. Germline V gene data show CDR1 as GTSNPN and CDR2 as SVGIG (reference sequence). The length of the CDR3 is 14 residues. CDR3 region: CAWSLSPRNYGYTF. The CDR3 DNA is TGTGCCTGGAGCCTGTCTCCCAGAAACTATGGCTACACCTTC.

J is TRBJ2-7 and V is TRBV11-2, with 11 bases that match TRBD2. V was pared by 5 bases and J by 5 bases, with 11 bases of the junction left unmatched. This CDR3 has 16 residues. CDR1 and CDR2 (germline): SGHAT, FQNNGV. The CDR3 reads CASSHLTSGSLDEQYF. DNA for the CDR3: TGTGCCAGCAGCCACCTCACTAGCGGGAGTCTCGACGAGCAGTACTTC. The complete variable domain, with remaining parts taken from reference TRBV11-2 and TRBJ2-7, reads EAGVAQSPRYKIIEKRQSVAFWCNPISGHATLYWYQQILGQGPKLLIQFQNNGVVDDSQLPKDRFSAERLKGVDSTLKIQPAKLEDSAVYLCASSHLTSGSLDEQYFGPGTRLTVT.

The chain carries TRBV19 and TRBJ2-3; 12 bases line up with TRBD2. CDR3 length: 21 residues. J gave up 4 bases and V 3 bases, and 20 bases lay outside the gene matches. Germline assignment: CDR1 LNHDA and CDR2 SQIVND (reference sequence). The DNA of the CDR3 is TGTGCCAGTAGTATTCCACCCCTAGCGGGGGGGCCGCTTTTCTTCCCAGATACGCAGTATTTT. Its translation is CASSIPPLAGGPLFFPDTQYF.

The genes are TRBV5-8 and TRBJ1-2, with TRBD1 identical over 10 bases. The V segment lost 2 bases and the J segment 0 bases; nucleotides outside the gene matches: 1. Germline V CDR1 and CDR2: SGHTS, YDEGEE. This CDR3 has 15 residues. The CDR3 bases are TGTGCCAGCAGCTTAGGACAGGGGGCTAACTATGGCTACACCTTC. This translates into CASSLGQGANYGYTF.

This clone has only a few counts. The rearrangement links TRBV27 to TRBJ2-7, with D tentatively TRBD1 (6 bases). The length of the CDR3 is 14 residues. Looked up from germline, CDR1 is MNHEY and CDR2 is SMNVEV (reference sequence). V lost 5 bases and J 3 bases, leaving 14 bases between the germline ends. The CDR3 loop is CASSLQGWGYEQYF. CDR3 nucleotide sequence: TGTGCCAGCAGTCTACAGGGTTGGGGCTACGAGCAGTACTTC.

V gene TRBV5-1 combines with J gene TRBJ2-1, with D possibly being TRBD2 (6 bases). V lost 0 bases and J 2 bases, leaving 9 bases between the germline ends. Germline V gene lookup returns CDR1 SGHRS and CDR2 YFSETQ. The CDR3 loop spans 15 amino acids. CDR3 nucleotides: TGCGCCAGCAGCTTGGATAGCGGTCCCTACAATGAGCAGTTCTTC. It yields the protein CASSLDSGPYNEQFF.

The chain has TRBV28 and TRBJ1-3; TRBD1 agrees at 8 bases. V was clipped by 5 bases and J by 4 bases; unmatched bases: 4. Germline V gives CDR1 MDHEN, CDR2 SYDVKM. This CDR3 comprises 14 residues. CDR3 in amino acids: CASSPTGGGNTIYF. Here the CDR3 DNA reads TGTGCCAGCAGTCCCACAGGGGGGGGAAACACCATATATTTT.

The rearrangement links TRBV27 to TRBJ2-3, with TRBD2 matching over 12 bases. The CDR3 has 16 residues. J was trimmed by 4 bases and V by 5 bases; bases with no gene match: 7. Germline CDR1 is MNHEY and CDR2 is SMNVEV (reference sequence). CDR3 sequence (DNA): TGTGCCAGCAGTCCCCTGACTAGCGGGGGTGCAGATACGCAGTATTTT. It is translated as CASSPLTSGGADTQYF.

The chain couples TRBV28 to TRBJ1-1; no definite D call. Germline V gene data show CDR1 as MDHEN and CDR2 as SYDVKM. V lost 4 bases and J lost 3, with 6 bases in between. The CDR3 extends over 12 amino acids. In DNA form, the CDR3 reads TGTGCCAGCAGTTCTCAGTACACTGAAGCTTTCTTT. Its translation: CASSSQYTEAFF.

The chain has TRBV3-1 (or the pseudogene TRBV3-2) and TRBJ1-1; the D gene is possibly TRBD1 (5 bases). The length of the CDR3 is 12 residues. V was clipped by 1 base and J by 8 bases, with 8 bases between them. Germline CDR1 is LGHDT and CDR2 is YNNKEL (reference sequence). The chain's CDR3 is CASSQAQGEAFF. For the CDR3, the DNA is TGTGCCAGCAGCCAAGCCCAGGGCGAAGCTTTCTTT.

The chain has TRBV27 and TRBJ1-5; 12 bases agree with TRBD1. V dropped 0 bases and J dropped 16; count of bases not matched to a gene: 7. The CDR3 is made up of 14 amino acids. Per the germline V gene, CDR1 is MNHEY and CDR2 is SMNVEV (reference sequence). DNA for the CDR3: TGTGCCAGCAGTTTATCGAGTGGGGACAGGGGGCGACATTTT. Protein product: CASSLSSGDRGRHF.

V and J are TRBV19 and TRBJ1-1; 7 positions match TRBD1. This CDR3 has 14 residues. Germline V gene data show CDR1 as LNHDA and CDR2 as SQIVND (reference sequence). The junction had 4 bases not matched to a gene; V was cut back by 1 base and J by 5 bases. The CDR3, as DNA: TGTGCCAGTAGTATAGGACAGGGTGGGACTGAAGCTTTCTTT. Its translation: CASSIGQGGTEAFF.

The chain links TRBV27 to TRBJ2-7; 10 bases align to TRBD2. The V and J ends lost 5 bases and 4 bases, in that order; junction bases with no gene match: 5. The CDR3 is 14 amino acids. Per germline, CDR1 MNHEY and CDR2 SMNVEV (reference sequence). CDR3 sequence: CASSPSGGPYEQYF. The CDR3 region has the DNA TGTGCCAGCAGTCCTAGCGGGGGACCGTACGAGCAGTACTTC.

This chain uses TRBV5-5 with TRBJ2-2; 15 bases align to TRBD2. Germline CDR1 is SGHKS and CDR2 is YYEKEE (reference sequence). J lost 1 base, V lost 4 bases, and 2 bases had no gene match. The CDR3 contains 17 residues. CDR3 nucleotide sequence: TGTGCCAGCAGCCTGGGACTAGCGGGAGGGAACACCGGGGAGCTGTTTTTT. Its protein product is CASSLGLAGGNTGELFF.